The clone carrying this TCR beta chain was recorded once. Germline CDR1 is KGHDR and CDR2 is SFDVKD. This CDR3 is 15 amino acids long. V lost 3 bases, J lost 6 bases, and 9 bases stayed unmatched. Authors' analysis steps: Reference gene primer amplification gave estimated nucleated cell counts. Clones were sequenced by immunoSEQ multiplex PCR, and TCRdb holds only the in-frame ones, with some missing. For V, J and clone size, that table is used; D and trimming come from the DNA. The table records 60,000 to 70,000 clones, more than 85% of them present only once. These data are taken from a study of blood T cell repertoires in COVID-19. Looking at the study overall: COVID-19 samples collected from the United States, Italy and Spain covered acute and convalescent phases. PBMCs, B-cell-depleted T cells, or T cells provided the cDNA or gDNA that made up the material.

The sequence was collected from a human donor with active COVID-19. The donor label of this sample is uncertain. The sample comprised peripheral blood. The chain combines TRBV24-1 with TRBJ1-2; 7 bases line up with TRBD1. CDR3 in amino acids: CATSDTRQGKDGYTF. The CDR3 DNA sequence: TGTGCCACCAGTGATACCCGACAGGGAAAGGATGGCTACACCTTC.